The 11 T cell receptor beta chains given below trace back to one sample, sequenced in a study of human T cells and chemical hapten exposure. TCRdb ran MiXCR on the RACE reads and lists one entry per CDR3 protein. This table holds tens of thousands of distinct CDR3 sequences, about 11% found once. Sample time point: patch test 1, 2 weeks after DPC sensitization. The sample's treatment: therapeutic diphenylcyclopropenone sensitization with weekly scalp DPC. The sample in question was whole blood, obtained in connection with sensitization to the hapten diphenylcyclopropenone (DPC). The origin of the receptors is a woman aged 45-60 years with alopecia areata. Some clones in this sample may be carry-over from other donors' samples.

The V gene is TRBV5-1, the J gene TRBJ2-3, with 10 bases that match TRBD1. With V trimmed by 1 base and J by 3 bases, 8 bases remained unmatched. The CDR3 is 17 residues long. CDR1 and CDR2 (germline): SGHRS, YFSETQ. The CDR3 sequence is CASSLFSMDRGTDTQYF. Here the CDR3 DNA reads TGCGCCAGCAGCTTGTTCTCGATGGACAGGGGGACAGATACGCAGTATTTT.

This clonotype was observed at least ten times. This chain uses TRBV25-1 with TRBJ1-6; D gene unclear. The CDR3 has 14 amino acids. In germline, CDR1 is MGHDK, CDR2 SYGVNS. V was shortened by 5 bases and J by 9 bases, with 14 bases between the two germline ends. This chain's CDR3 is CASSLGVIGSPLHF. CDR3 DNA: TGTGCCAGCAGTCTCGGGGTAATCGGTTCACCCCTCCACTTT. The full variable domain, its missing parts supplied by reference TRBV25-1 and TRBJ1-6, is EADIYQTPRYLVIGTGKKITLECSQTMGHDKMYWYQQDPGMELHLIHYSYGVNSTEKGDLSSESTVSRIRTEHFPLTLESARPSHTSQYLCASSLGVIGSPLHFGNGTRLTVT.

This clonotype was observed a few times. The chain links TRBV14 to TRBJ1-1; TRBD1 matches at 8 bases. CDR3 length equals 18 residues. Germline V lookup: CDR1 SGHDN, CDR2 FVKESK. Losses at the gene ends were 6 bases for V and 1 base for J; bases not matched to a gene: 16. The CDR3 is CASSQSAPGGQGNTEAFF. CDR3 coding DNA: TGTGCCAGCAGTCAAAGCGCACCAGGCGGACAGGGGAACACTGAAGCTTTCTTT.

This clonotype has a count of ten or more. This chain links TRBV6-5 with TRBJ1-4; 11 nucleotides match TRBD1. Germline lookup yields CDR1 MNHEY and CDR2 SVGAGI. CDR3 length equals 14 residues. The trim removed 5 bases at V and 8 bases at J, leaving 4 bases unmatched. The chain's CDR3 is CASSPDRGREKLFF. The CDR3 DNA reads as TGTGCCAGCAGTCCGGACAGGGGGCGCGAAAAACTGTTTTTT.

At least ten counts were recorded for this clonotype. The CDR3 DNA follows: TGCAGCGCAGGACAGGGCGTTGGGCCCCAGCATTTT. It yields the protein CSAGQGVGPQHF. The chain joins TRBV29-1 to TRBJ1-5; 8 nucleotides agree with TRBD1. Trimming removed 7 bases from V and 9 bases from J; junction bases left unmatched: 8. The CDR3 is made up of 12 amino acids. Germline V gives CDR1 SQVTM, CDR2 ANQGSEA.

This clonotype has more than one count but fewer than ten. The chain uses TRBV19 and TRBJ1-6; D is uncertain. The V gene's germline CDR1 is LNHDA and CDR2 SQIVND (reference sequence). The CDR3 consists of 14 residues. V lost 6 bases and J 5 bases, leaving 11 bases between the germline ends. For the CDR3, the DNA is TGTGCCAGTAGCCTTCGCGGGGATAATTCACCCCTCCACTTT. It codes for CASSLRGDNSPLHF.

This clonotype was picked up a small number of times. The chain's CDR3 is CATSDTSGSRSYNEQFF. Here the CDR3 DNA reads TGTGCCACCAGCGATACTAGCGGGTCCCGCTCCTACAATGAGCAGTTCTTC. The chain couples TRBV24-1 to TRBJ2-1; TRBD2 aligns across 9 bases. CDR1 KGHDR and CDR2 SFDVKD come from the germline V gene. V gave up 7 bases and J gave up 0 bases; unmatched junction bases: 9. This CDR3 contains 17 residues.

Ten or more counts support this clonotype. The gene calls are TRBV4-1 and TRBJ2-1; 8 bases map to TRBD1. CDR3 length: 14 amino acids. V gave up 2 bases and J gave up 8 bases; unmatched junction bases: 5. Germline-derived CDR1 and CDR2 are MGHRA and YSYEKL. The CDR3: CASSQMDRAHEQFF. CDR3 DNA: TGCGCCAGCAGCCAAATGGACAGGGCCCATGAGCAGTTCTTC.

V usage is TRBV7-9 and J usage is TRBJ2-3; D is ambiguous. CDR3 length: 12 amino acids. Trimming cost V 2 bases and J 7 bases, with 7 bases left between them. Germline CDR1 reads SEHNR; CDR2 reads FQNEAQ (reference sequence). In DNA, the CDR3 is TGTGCCAGCAGCTTACCTGGACATACGCAGTATTTT. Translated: CASSLPGHTQYF. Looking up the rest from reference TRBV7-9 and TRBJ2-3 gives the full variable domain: DTGVSQNPRHKITKRGQNVTFRCDPISEHNRLYWYRQTLGQGPEFLTYFQNEAQLEKSRLLSDRFSAERPKGSFSTLEIQRTEQGDSAMYLCASSLPGHTQYFGPGTRLTVL.

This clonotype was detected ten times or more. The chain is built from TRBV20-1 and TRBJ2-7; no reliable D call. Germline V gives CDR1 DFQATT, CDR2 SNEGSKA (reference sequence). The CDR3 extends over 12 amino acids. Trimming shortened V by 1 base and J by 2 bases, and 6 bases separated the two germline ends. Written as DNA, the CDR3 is TGCAGTGCTAGAGGGGCGGCCTACGAGCAGTACTTC. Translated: CSARGAAYEQYF.

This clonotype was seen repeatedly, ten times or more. Written as DNA, the CDR3 is TGTGCCAGCAGTTTAGATCTATCTGGGGCCAACGTCCTGACTTTC. This encodes CASSLDLSGANVLTF. This chain uses TRBV28 with TRBJ2-6; no clear D. This CDR3 spans 15 amino acids. The V end lost 2 bases, the J end lost 1 base, and 6 bases lay between the germline ends. The germline CDR1 and CDR2 sequences are MDHEN and SYDVKM.